Listed here are 24 T cell receptor beta chains from one sample, sequenced in a study of response to subunit inactivated influenza vaccine. MiXCR, run by TCRdb on the RT-PCR reads, gives a single entry per CDR3 protein. The data hold around 850,000 distinct CDR3 sequences, with around 20% observed a single time. The sequencing used PBMCs from blood, collected around 5 days after vaccination. The receptors here all came from a man aged 50 to 59 who received an inactivated influenza vaccine.

This clonotype was observed a handful of times. The V and J genes are TRBV5-1 and TRBJ2-7; D gene unclear. The germline gives CDR1 SGHRS, CDR2 YFSETQ. V was pared by 0 bases and J by 2 bases, with 9 bases between. The CDR3 length is 14 residues. The CDR3 DNA reads as TGCGCCAGCAGCTTGGACCAGGCCGCCTACGAGCAGTACTTC. Its protein is CASSLDQAAYEQYF.

Only a few counts were recorded for this clonotype. The chain is built from TRBV12-3 or TRBV12-4 and TRBJ2-2, with 9 bases aligning to TRBD1. With 6 bases clipped from V and 0 bases from J, the junction kept 8 bases outside the gene matches. The CDR3 is 17 amino acids. Here the CDR3 reads CASSNKGTGTNTGELFF. The CDR3 DNA sequence: TGTGCCAGCAGCAATAAAGGGACAGGGACGAACACCGGGGAGCTGTTTTTT.

At least ten counts were recorded for this clonotype. The chain is built from TRBV12-3 or TRBV12-4 and TRBJ2-1; D is possibly TRBD1 (6 bases). The CDR3 contains 16 residues. Trimming shortened V by 2 bases and J by 3 bases, and 14 bases separated the two germline ends. CDR3 DNA: TGTGCCAGCAGTTTATGGGCCAGGACAGACTACAATGAGCAGTTCTTC. Protein product: CASSLWARTDYNEQFF.

This clonotype has at least ten counts. This chain connects TRBV5-6 to TRBJ1-2; 9 positions match TRBD1. CDR3 length: 13 residues. V was pared by 4 bases and J by 4 bases, with 2 bases of the junction left unmatched. Germline V gene data show CDR1 as SGHDT and CDR2 as YYEEEE. CDR3 protein: CASSPDRGYGYTF. The CDR3 DNA reads TGTGCCAGCAGCCCGGACAGGGGCTATGGCTACACCTTC.

This clonotype was observed a handful of times. This rearrangement joins TRBV9 to TRBJ2-4; D remains unclear. The length of the CDR3 is 15 residues. Germline lookup yields CDR1 SGDLS and CDR2 YYNGEE. V shed 1 base and J shed 2 bases, with 10 bases lying between them. The CDR3 spells CASSVIDRSKNIQYF. Here the CDR3 DNA reads TGTGCCAGCAGCGTAATTGATCGGTCCAAAAACATTCAGTACTTC.

This clonotype was recorded a few times. The genes are TRBV5-1 and TRBJ2-1; 8 bases agree with TRBD2. V dropped 1 base and J dropped 2; count of bases not matched to a gene: 5. CDR3 length: 16 amino acids. CDR1 and CDR2 (germline): SGHRS, YFSETQ. CDR3 in amino acids: CASSLWTSSPYNEQFF. The CDR3 bases are TGCGCCAGCAGCTTGTGGACTAGCAGTCCCTACAATGAGCAGTTCTTC.

This sequence joins TRBV10-3 and TRBJ2-1; no clear D gene. CDR3 length: 12 residues. Trimming pared 2 bases from V and 8 bases from J, leaving 7 bases between. Germline V gives CDR1 ENHRY, CDR2 SYGVKD. The CDR3 nucleotides read TGTGCCATCAGTGAGGGACGTTATGAGCAGTTCTTC. Translated, it gives CAISEGRYEQFF.

This clonotype was counted only a few times. The chain couples TRBV4-3 to TRBJ2-5; maybe TRBD2 (6 bases). V was cut by 1 base and J by 3 bases, with 18 bases left in between. The CDR3 totals 17 residues. Germline-derived CDR1 and CDR2 are LGHNA and YSLEER. The CDR3 region is CASSQGSGSLTKETQYF. DNA of the CDR3: TGCGCCAGCAGCCAAGGGAGCGGGTCCTTAACCAAAGAGACCCAGTACTTC.

Of note for this clonotype: This could be a read error, since a much larger clone is one nucleotide away. This chain connects TRBV20-1 to TRBJ1-1, with a tentative D call TRBD1 (6 bases). Looked up from germline, CDR1 is DFQATT and CDR2 is SNEGSKA (reference sequence). This CDR3 is 13 amino acids long. V dropped 6 bases and J dropped 4 bases, with 15 bases sitting between them. CDR3 sequence (DNA): TGCAGTGCCAGGGGTAGGGATGGCACTGAAGCTTTCTTT. This codes for CSARGRDGTEAFF.

This clonotype has only a few counts. The chain links TRBV5-1 to TRBJ1-4, with a tentative D call TRBD1 (5 bases). CDR3 length: 15 amino acids. The V gene's germline CDR1 is SGHRS and CDR2 YFSETQ. Trimming pared 0 bases from V and 7 bases from J, leaving 13 bases between. The DNA for the CDR3 is TGCGCCAGCAGCTTGGCCGGCAGGGTGGCTGAAAAACTGTTTTTT. Residues: CASSLAGRVAEKLFF.

V is TRBV5-6 and J is TRBJ2-4, with D uncertain. V gave up 3 bases and J gave up 8 bases, with 12 bases separating them. The germline gives CDR1 SGHDT, CDR2 YYEEEE. The CDR3 has 13 residues. The DNA for the CDR3 is TGTGCCAGCAGCTCTCAAGGGATGGACATTCAGTACTTC. Its translation is CASSSQGMDIQYF.

The chain has TRBV21-1 and TRBJ1-6. TRBV21-1 is tagged as a pseudogene. The CDR3 spans 14 residues. The DNA for the CDR3 is TGTGCCAGCAGCAAAGGGGAGTTTCGTTCACCCCTCCACTTT. Translating it yields CASSKGEFRSPLHF.

The genes are TRBV29-1 and TRBJ2-5, with D uncertain. V lost 7 bases and J lost 0, with 21 bases in between. The CDR3 length is 16 residues. Germline V lookup: CDR1 SQVTM, CDR2 ANQGSEA. The CDR3 region has the DNA TGCAGCGCCACGCAGTCGCAGGCCTGGTACCAAGAGACCCAGTACTTC. This translates into CSATQSQAWYQETQYF.

The table lists this clonotype with a few counts. This rearrangement joins TRBV11-2 to TRBJ2-7, with a possible D match to TRBD1 (6 bases). CDR3 length: 16 residues. Trimming pared 3 bases from V and 0 bases from J, leaving 15 bases between. Per germline, CDR1 SGHAT and CDR2 FQNNGV. The CDR3 DNA reads TGTGCCAGCAGCTTGAATTTGGCCAGGGGCTCCTACGAGCAGTACTTC. Its protein product is CASSLNLARGSYEQYF.

The rearrangement links TRBV9 to TRBJ1-1; 9 bases are a match to TRBD1. J gave up 3 bases and V 4 bases, and 13 bases lay outside the gene matches. CDR3 length: 17 amino acids. CDR1 and CDR2 (germline): SGDLS, YYNGEE. The chain's CDR3 is CASSPKQGAPPDTEAFF. CDR3 coding DNA: TGTGCCAGCAGCCCTAAACAGGGGGCCCCCCCTGACACTGAAGCTTTCTTT.

The table lists this clonotype with a few counts. V gene TRBV3-1 combines with J gene TRBJ2-1; maybe TRBD2 (7 bases). The CDR3 sequence is 16 residues long. V was shortened by 2 bases and J by 5 bases, with 16 bases between the two germline ends. Germline V gene sequence: CDR1 LGHDT, CDR2 YNNKEL (reference sequence). CDR3 in DNA: TGTGCCAGCAGCCAAAAGGTGGGGGGGCGAAACAATGAGCAGTTCTTC. Translating gives CASSQKVGGRNNEQFF.

The V call is TRBV11-2, the J call TRBJ2-1; 8 nucleotides line up with TRBD2. CDR1 is SGHAT and CDR2 is FQNNGV in the germline V gene. V was pared by 5 bases and J by 9 bases, with 12 bases of the junction left unmatched. This CDR3 spans 15 amino acids. CDR3 bases: TGTGCCAGCAGCGCACCGGGACTAGGTCTCAGTGAGCAGTTCTTC. Its protein is CASSAPGLGLSEQFF.

The rearrangement joins TRBV27 to TRBJ2-4; D is perhaps TRBD2 (5 bases). Germline CDR1 MNHEY, CDR2 SMNVEV (reference sequence). Trimming cost V 5 bases and J 1 base, with 12 bases left between them. This CDR3 comprises 15 residues. The CDR3 loop reads CASSHGIGAKNIQYF. The CDR3 DNA reads TGTGCCAGCAGTCACGGGATCGGCGCCAAAAACATTCAGTACTTC.

In DNA, the CDR3 is TGTGCCAGCAGCCTGGGAAGGGGATCTGAAGCTTTCTTT. It translates to CASSLGRGSEAFF. The chain uses TRBV3-1 and TRBJ1-1; D possibly corresponds to TRBD1 (5 bases). Germline CDR1 is LGHDT and CDR2 is YNNKEL (reference sequence). The CDR3 runs to 13 residues. V lost 4 bases and J 6 bases, leaving 12 bases between the germline ends.

This rearrangement joins TRBV29-1 to TRBJ2-1; D is unresolved. Germline loops: CDR1 SQVTM, CDR2 ANQGSEA. CDR3 length: 11 residues. The V end lost 4 bases, the J end lost 8 bases, and 9 bases lay between the germline ends. CDR3 coding DNA: TGCAGCGTTGGTATATTGGATGAGCAGTTCTTC. It encodes CSVGILDEQFF.

The rearrangement joins TRBV6-1 to TRBJ2-3, with 11 bases lining up with TRBD2. The CDR3 spans 16 residues. Germline trimming cut 3 bases from V and 6 bases from J; bases unmatched to any gene: 8. Germline V gene data show CDR1 as MNHNS and CDR2 as SASEGT. The CDR3 nucleotides read TGTGCCAGCAGTGACTTTAGCGGGAGGGCCCTCGATACGCAGTATTTT. Its translation is CASSDFSGRALDTQYF.

The rearrangement uses TRBV6-1 and TRBJ2-7, with TRBD2 matching 11 bases. CDR1 and CDR2 from the germline V gene are MNHNS and SASEGT. CDR3 length: 15 residues. Trimming cost V 6 bases and J 0 bases; bases outside gene matches: 4. Here the CDR3 DNA reads TGTGCCAGCAGGGCCGGGACTAGCGGCTCCTACGAGCAGTACTTC. Its protein is CASRAGTSGSYEQYF.

This rearrangement joins TRBV5-1 to TRBJ1-1, with a tentative D call TRBD1 (6 bases). The germline CDR1 and CDR2 sequences are SGHRS and YFSETQ. The CDR3 is made up of 15 amino acids. Trimming pared 5 bases from V and 1 base from J, leaving 15 bases between. CDR3 DNA sequence: TGCGCCAGCAGAGCAGATGGACAGCCGAACACTGAAGCTTTCTTT. This gives the protein CASRADGQPNTEAFF.

Ten or more counts support this clonotype. The chain has TRBV28 and TRBJ2-7; 7 nucleotides match TRBD2. In germline, CDR1 is MDHEN, CDR2 SYDVKM. The V gene end was trimmed by 0 bases and the J gene end by 6 bases; junction bases not matched to a gene: 5. This CDR3 is 14 amino acids long. DNA for the CDR3: TGTGCCAGCAGTTTATGGCGCCGGGGGGTCGAGCAGTACTTC. Amino acid sequence: CASSLWRRGVEQYF.